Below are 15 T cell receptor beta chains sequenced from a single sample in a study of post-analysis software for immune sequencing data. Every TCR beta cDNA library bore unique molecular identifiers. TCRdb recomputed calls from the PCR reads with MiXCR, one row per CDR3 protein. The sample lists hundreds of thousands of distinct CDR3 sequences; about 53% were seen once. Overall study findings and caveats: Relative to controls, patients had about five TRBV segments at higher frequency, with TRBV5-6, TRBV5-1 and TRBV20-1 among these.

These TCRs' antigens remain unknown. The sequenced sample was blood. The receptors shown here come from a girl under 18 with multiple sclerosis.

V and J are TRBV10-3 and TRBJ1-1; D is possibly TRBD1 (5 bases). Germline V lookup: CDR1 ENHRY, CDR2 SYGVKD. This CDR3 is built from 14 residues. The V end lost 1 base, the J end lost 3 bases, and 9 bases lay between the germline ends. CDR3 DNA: TGTGCCATCAGTGAGTTGAGGGGATACACTGAAGCTTTCTTT. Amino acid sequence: CAISELRGYTEAFF.

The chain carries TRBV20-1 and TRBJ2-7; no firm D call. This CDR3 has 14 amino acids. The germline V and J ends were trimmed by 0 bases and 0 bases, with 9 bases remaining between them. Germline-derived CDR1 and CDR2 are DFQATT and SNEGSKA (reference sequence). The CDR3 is CSARDRNFSYEQYF. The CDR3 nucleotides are TGCAGTGCTAGAGATCGTAACTTCTCCTACGAGCAGTACTTC.

The CDR3 reads CSVDRSYEQYF. DNA of the CDR3: TGCAGTGTGGACCGCTCCTACGAGCAGTACTTC. V and J are TRBV20-1 and TRBJ2-7, with no clear D. The germline CDR1 and CDR2 sequences are DFQATT and SNEGSKA (reference sequence). Trimming took 7 bases from V and 0 from J, leaving 7 bases between them. CDR3 length: 11 amino acids.

The CDR3 region has the DNA TGTGCCAGCAGTCTCCGGACAGGGAATCAGCCCCAGCATTTT. It specifies CASSLRTGNQPQHF. The rearrangement uses TRBV12-3 or TRBV12-4 and TRBJ1-5, with TRBD1 matching over 8 bases. The CDR3 is 14 residues long. V trimming: 5 bases; J trimming: 4 bases; junction bases outside the gene matches: 4.

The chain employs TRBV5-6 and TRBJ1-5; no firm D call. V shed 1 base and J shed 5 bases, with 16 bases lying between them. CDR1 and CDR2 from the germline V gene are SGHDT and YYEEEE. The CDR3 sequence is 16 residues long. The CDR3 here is CASSLMFMREDQPQHF. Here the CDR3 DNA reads TGTGCCAGCAGCTTGATGTTCATGCGGGAGGATCAGCCCCAGCATTTT.

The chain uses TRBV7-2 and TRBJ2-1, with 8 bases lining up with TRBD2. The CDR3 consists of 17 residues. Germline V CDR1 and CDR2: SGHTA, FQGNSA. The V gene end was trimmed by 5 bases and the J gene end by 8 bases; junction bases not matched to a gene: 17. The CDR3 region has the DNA TGTGCCAGCAGCCCCCGGGGTGGGAGCGGGAGTCAGGATGAGCAGTTCTTC. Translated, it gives CASSPRGGSGSQDEQFF. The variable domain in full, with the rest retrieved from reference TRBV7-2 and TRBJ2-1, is GAGVSQSPSNKVTEKGKDVELRCDPISGHTALYWYRQSLGQGLEFLIYFQGNSAPDKSGLPSDRFSAERTGGSVSTLTIQRTQQEDSAVYLCASSPRGGSGSQDEQFFGPGTRLTVL.

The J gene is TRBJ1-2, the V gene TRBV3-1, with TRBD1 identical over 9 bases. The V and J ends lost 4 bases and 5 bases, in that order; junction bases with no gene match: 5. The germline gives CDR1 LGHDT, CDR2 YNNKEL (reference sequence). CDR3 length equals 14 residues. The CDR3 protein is CASSPNRGRYGYTF. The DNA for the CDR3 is TGTGCCAGCAGCCCTAACAGGGGGCGTTATGGCTACACCTTC.

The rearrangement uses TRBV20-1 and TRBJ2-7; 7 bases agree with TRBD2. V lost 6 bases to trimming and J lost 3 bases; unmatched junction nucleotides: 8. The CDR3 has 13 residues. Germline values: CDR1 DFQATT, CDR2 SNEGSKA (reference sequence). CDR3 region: CSAPRGRGYEQYF. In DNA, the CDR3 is TGCAGTGCCCCGCGGGGGAGGGGCTACGAGCAGTACTTC.

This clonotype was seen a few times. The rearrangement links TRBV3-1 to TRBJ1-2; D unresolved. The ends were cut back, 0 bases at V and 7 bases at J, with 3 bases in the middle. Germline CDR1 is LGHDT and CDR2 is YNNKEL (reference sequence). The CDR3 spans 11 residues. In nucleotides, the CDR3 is TGTGCCAGCAGCCAAGAAAGTGGCTACACCTTC. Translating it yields CASSQESGYTF.

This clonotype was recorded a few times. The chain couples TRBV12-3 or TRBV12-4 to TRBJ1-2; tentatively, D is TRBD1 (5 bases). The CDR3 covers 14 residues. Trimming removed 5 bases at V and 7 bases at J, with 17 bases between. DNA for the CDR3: TGTGCCAGCAGTCTATCTGACAGCGCCTCTGGCTACACCTTC. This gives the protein CASSLSDSASGYTF.

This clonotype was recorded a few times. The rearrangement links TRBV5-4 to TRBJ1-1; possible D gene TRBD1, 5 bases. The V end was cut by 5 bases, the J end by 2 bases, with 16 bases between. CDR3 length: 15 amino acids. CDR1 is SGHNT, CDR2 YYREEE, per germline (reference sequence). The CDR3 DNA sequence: TGTGCCAGCAGTCACGAGGGACCGAGAAACACTGAAGCTTTCTTT. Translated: CASSHEGPRNTEAFF.

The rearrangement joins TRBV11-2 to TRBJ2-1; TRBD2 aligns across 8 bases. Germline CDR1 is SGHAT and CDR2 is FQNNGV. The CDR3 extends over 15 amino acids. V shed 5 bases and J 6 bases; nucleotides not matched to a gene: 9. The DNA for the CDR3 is TGTGCCAGCAGCCTAAGGGATACTAGCGGCAATGAGCAGTTCTTC. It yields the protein CASSLRDTSGNEQFF.

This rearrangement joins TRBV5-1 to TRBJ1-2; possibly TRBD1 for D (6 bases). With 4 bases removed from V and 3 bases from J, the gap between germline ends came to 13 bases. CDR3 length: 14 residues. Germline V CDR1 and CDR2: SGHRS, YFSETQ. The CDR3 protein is CASSMEGGHYGYTF. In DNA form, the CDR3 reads TGCGCCAGCAGCATGGAGGGGGGTCACTATGGCTACACCTTC.

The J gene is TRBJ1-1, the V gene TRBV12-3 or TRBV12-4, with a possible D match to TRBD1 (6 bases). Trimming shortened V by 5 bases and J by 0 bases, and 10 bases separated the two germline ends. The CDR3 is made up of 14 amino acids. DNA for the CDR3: TGTGCCAGCAGTAGACAGGTCATGAACACTGAAGCTTTCTTT. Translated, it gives CASSRQVMNTEAFF.

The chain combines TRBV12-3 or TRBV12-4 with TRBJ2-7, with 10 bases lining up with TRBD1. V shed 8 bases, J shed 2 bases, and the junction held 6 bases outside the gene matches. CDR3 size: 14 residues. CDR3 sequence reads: CASGPGQGTYEQYF. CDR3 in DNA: TGTGCCAGCGGACCGGGACAGGGGACCTACGAGCAGTACTTC.